Listed here are 16 T cell receptor beta chains from one sample, sequenced in a study of blood T cell repertoires in COVID-19. The data were produced by immunoSEQ multiplex PCR, yet TCRdb's version contains in-frame clones alone and is incomplete. The sample has about 280,000 clones, around 85% seen once. Source material: PBMCs or T cells enriched from blood (not recorded which). The receptors were gathered from a woman aged 45-65 years who had recovered from COVID-19.

V gene TRBV19 combines with J gene TRBJ1-6; 10 nucleotides agree with TRBD1. This CDR3 spans 17 amino acids. CDR1 is LNHDA and CDR2 is SQIVND in the germline V gene (reference sequence). The junction had 9 bases not matched to a gene; V was cut back by 5 bases and J by 5 bases. The CDR3 DNA follows: TGTGCCAGTAGTCCTCTTCGGACAGGGGGGGATAATTCACCCCTCCACTTT. It specifies CASSPLRTGGDNSPLHF.

The chain has TRBV19 and TRBJ1-6; D is possibly TRBD1 (6 bases). V lost 7 bases to trimming and J lost 9 bases, with 10 bases between them. Germline-derived CDR1 and CDR2 are LNHDA and SQIVND (reference sequence). The CDR3 has 12 residues. CDR3 amino acids: CASKTGSSPLHF. The CDR3, as DNA: TGTGCCAGTAAAACAGGGAGTTCACCCCTCCACTTT.

The chain links TRBV4-3 to TRBJ1-2; no clear D gene. Trimming left V 1 base short and J 4 bases short, with 13 bases between. There are 15 residues in the CDR3. Looked up from germline, CDR1 is LGHNA and CDR2 is YSLEER. The chain's CDR3 is CASSQAGTALYGYTF. CDR3 nucleotide sequence: TGCGCCAGCAGCCAAGCCGGAACAGCCCTCTATGGCTACACCTTC.

The rearrangement joins TRBV9 to TRBJ1-3, with unresolved D. This CDR3 region has 15 residues. In germline, CDR1 is SGDLS, CDR2 YYNGEE. Trimming took 4 bases from V and 0 from J, leaving 11 bases between them. In DNA form, the CDR3 reads TGTGCCAGCAGCCCCGCCATGAGCTCTGGAAACACCATATATTTT. Translating it yields CASSPAMSSGNTIYF.

The V gene is TRBV19, the J gene TRBJ1-1; 8 bases map to TRBD1. This CDR3 is 13 amino acids long. Germline-derived CDR1 and CDR2 are LNHDA and SQIVND (reference sequence). Unmatched junction bases numbered 7, after V lost 7 bases and J lost 6 bases. CDR3 sequence (DNA): TGTGCCAGTATCACAGGGGGGGGAGCTGAAGCTTTCTTT. Translated, it gives CASITGGGAEAFF. Based on the CDR3 plus reference TRBV19 and TRBJ1-1, the full variable domain is DGGITQSPKYLFRKEGQNVTLSCEQNLNHDAMYWYRQDPGQGLRLIYYSQIVNDFQKGDIAEGYSVSREKKESFPLTVTSAQKNPTAFYLCASITGGGAEAFFGQGTRLTVV.

The V gene is TRBV18, the J gene TRBJ2-2, with D unclear. Between the trimmed V and J ends, which lost 1 base and 1 base, there was a span of 10 bases. The CDR3 totals 16 residues. The germline V gene has CDR1 KGHSH and CDR2 LQKENI. CDR3 in DNA: TGTGCCAGCTCACCACGCCCACTCAAGAACACCGGGGAGCTGTTTTTT. Amino acids: CASSPRPLKNTGELFF. The full variable domain, its missing parts supplied by reference TRBV18 and TRBJ2-2, is NAGVMQNPRHLVRRRGQEARLRCSPMKGHSHVYWYRQLPEEGLKFMVYLQKENIIDESGMPKERFSAEFPKEGPSILRIQQVVRGDSAAYFCASSPRPLKNTGELFFGEGSRLTVL.

This chain joins TRBV27 and TRBJ2-1; D is perhaps TRBD2 (6 bases). The germline gives CDR1 MNHEY, CDR2 SMNVEV (reference sequence). The length of the CDR3 is 15 residues. The V gene lost 2 bases and the J gene lost 0 bases, with 8 bases spanning the gap. The CDR3 region is CASSLLAYSYNEQFF. The CDR3 nucleotides are TGTGCCAGCAGTTTACTAGCGTACTCCTACAATGAGCAGTTCTTC.

The chain combines TRBV6-1 with TRBJ1-2; D ambiguous. This CDR3 is built from 15 residues. Between the trimmed V and J ends, which lost 2 bases and 4 bases, there was a span of 14 bases. From germline, CDR1 is MNHNS and CDR2 SASEGT. The CDR3 coding sequence is TGTGCCAGCAGTGAAACTTCTCCTCCTCGCTATGGCTACACCTTC. Amino acids: CASSETSPPRYGYTF.

The V call is TRBV7-9, the J call TRBJ2-5, with D maybe TRBD1 (7 bases). The V end lost 4 bases, the J end lost 2 bases, and 14 bases lay between the germline ends. Germline V gives CDR1 SEHNR, CDR2 FQNEAQ (reference sequence). The CDR3 is made up of 15 amino acids. The CDR3 is CASSSTTGRQETQYF. The CDR3 DNA is TGTGCCAGCAGCTCAACGACAGGGAGGCAAGAGACCCAGTACTTC.

This clone has only a few counts. The V gene is TRBV29-1, the J gene TRBJ1-1, with 7 bases fitting TRBD1. The CDR3 loop spans 13 amino acids. The germline CDR1 and CDR2 sequences are SQVTM and ANQGSEA. Germline trimming cut 6 bases from V and 0 bases from J; bases unmatched to any gene: 4. The CDR3 sequence: CSVPGQMNTEAFF. The CDR3 coding sequence is TGCAGCGTACCGGGACAGATGAACACTGAAGCTTTCTTT.

The chain has TRBV2 and TRBJ1-5; possible D gene TRBD1, 5 bases. The CDR3 contains 15 residues. The V end was cut by 1 base, the J end by 2 bases, with 9 bases between. Looked up from germline, CDR1 is SNHLY and CDR2 is FYNNEI. CDR3 DNA sequence: TGTGCCAGCAGTGAAGTCAGGGCAGGCAATCAGCCCCAGCATTTT. Translation: CASSEVRAGNQPQHF.

This clone was found a few times. Other DNA sequences in the sample encode the same CDR3. V gene TRBV5-4 combines with J gene TRBJ1-1; D is perhaps TRBD1 (6 bases). The CDR3 is 14 amino acids. Germline CDR1 and CDR2: SGHNT and YYREEE (reference sequence). V was clipped by 4 bases and J by 3 bases, with 13 bases between them. As DNA, the CDR3 is TGTGCCAGCAGCCCCGGGGGGCGGGACACTGAAGCTTTCTTT. This translates into CASSPGGRDTEAFF.

The V and J genes are TRBV3-1 (or the pseudogene TRBV3-2) and TRBJ2-5; D might be TRBD1 (5 bases). Trimming removed 3 bases from V and 4 bases from J, with 27 bases in between. The CDR3 is made up of 19 amino acids. The germline V gene has CDR1 LGHDT and CDR2 YNNKEL (reference sequence). The CDR3 region has the DNA TGTGCCAGCAGCCAGCCTTTCTCCTCAGACAGTTCCCGGGCAGAGACCCAGTACTTC. It is translated as CASSQPFSSDSSRAETQYF.

The rearrangement joins TRBV7-9 to TRBJ2-7, with D maybe TRBD1 (6 bases). This CDR3 has 14 amino acids. The germline CDR1 and CDR2 sequences are SEHNR and FQNEAQ (reference sequence). V dropped 5 bases and J dropped 4 bases, with 15 bases sitting between them. This CDR3 is CASSGPRDTYEQYF. CDR3 DNA: TGTGCCAGCAGCGGGCCCCGGGACACTTACGAGCAGTACTTC.

The chain combines TRBV7-9 with TRBJ2-1, with 9 bases aligning to TRBD1. Germline CDR1 reads SEHNR; CDR2 reads FQNEAQ (reference sequence). The CDR3 spans 15 residues. V trimming: 4 bases; J trimming: 2 bases; junction bases outside the gene matches: 3. DNA for the CDR3: TGTGCCAGCAGCTCCCGGGACAGGGCCTACAATGAGCAGTTCTTC. The encoded protein is CASSSRDRAYNEQFF.

This chain links TRBV7-8 with TRBJ2-7, with D tentatively TRBD1 (5 bases). CDR3 length: 16 amino acids. Looked up from germline, CDR1 is SGHVS and CDR2 is FQNEAQ. Trimming stripped 2 bases from V and 6 bases from J, with 20 bases between. CDR3 protein: CASSLKGFDGSGEQYF. CDR3 DNA sequence: TGTGCCAGCAGCTTAAAGGGGTTCGACGGATCAGGCGAGCAGTACTTC. Together with reference TRBV7-8 and TRBJ2-7, the CDR3 gives the full variable domain: GAGVSQSPRYKVAKRGQDVALRCDPISGHVSLFWYQQALGQGPEFLTYFQNEAQLDKSGLPSDRFFAERPEGSVSTLKIQRTQQEDSAVYLCASSLKGFDGSGEQYFGPGTRLTVT.